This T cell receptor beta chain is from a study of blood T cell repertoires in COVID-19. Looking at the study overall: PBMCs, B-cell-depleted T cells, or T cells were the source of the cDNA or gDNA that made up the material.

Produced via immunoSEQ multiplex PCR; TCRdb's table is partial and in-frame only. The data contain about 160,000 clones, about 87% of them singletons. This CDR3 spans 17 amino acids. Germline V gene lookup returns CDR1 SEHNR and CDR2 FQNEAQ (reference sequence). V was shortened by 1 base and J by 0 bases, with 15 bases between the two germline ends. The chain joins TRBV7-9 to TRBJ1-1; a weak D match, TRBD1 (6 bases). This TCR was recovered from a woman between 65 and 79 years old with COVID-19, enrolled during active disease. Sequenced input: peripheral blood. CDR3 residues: CASSLGRGEGVNTEAFF. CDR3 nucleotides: TGTGCCAGCAGCTTAGGTAGGGGGGAGGGTGTGAACACTGAAGCTTTCTTT.